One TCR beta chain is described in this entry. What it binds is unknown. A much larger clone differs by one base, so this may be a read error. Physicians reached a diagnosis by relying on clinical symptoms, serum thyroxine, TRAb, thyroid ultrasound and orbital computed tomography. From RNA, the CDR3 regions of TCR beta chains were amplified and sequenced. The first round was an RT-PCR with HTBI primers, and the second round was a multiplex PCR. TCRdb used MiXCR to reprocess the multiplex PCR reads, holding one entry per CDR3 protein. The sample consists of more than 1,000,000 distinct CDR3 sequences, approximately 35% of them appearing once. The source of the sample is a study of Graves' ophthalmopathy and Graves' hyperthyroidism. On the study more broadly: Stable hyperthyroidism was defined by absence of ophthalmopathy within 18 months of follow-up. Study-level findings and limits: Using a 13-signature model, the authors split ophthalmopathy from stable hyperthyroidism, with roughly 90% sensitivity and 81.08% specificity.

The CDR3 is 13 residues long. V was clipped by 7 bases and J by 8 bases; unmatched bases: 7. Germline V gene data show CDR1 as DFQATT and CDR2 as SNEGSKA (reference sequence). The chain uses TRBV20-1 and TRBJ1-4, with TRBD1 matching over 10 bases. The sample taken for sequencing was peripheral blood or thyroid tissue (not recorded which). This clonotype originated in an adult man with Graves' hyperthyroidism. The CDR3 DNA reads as TGCAGTGTCGAGAGGACAGGGGGAGAAAAACTGTTTTTT. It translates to CSVERTGGEKLFF.